The next 22 T cell receptor beta chains were all read from a single sample in a study of beta chain features in type 1 diabetes. What was sequenced were expressed TCRB transcripts, since all of the isolated RNA had been reverse transcribed. TCRdb's table, derived via immunoSEQ multiplex PCR, lists solely in-frame clones and lacks some. The table shows 220,000 or so clones, with around 65% occurring only once. The sample taken for sequencing was naive CD4+ T cells from blood. The receptors come from a man under 40 in good health.

CDR3 loop: CAWSLGQVGEQYF. CDR3 DNA sequence: TGTGCCTGGAGTCTAGGGCAGGTTGGCGAGCAGTACTTC. The chain links TRBV30 to TRBJ2-7, with D unresolved. Germline lookup yields CDR1 GTSNPN and CDR2 SVGIG (reference sequence). The germline V and J ends were trimmed by 2 bases and 6 bases, with 14 bases remaining between them. The CDR3 covers 13 residues.

The chain uses TRBV14 and TRBJ2-7, with 8 bases identical to TRBD1. V shed 5 bases, J shed 3 bases, and the junction held 9 bases outside the gene matches. This CDR3 has 15 amino acids. Looked up from germline, CDR1 is SGHDN and CDR2 is FVKESK. This CDR3 reads CASSSRTGSYYEQYF. The CDR3 nucleotides are TGTGCCAGCAGCTCTAGGACAGGGAGCTACTACGAGCAGTACTTC.

This clone appeared once. V gene TRBV29-1 combines with J gene TRBJ2-7, with 7 bases aligning to TRBD2. V lost 4 bases and J lost 4; bases outside the gene matches: 10. The CDR3 consists of 14 residues. CDR1 is SQVTM, CDR2 ANQGSEA, per germline. CDR3 amino acids: CSVARSSGLYEQYF. CDR3 DNA: TGCAGCGTTGCCCGGAGTAGCGGGCTATACGAGCAGTACTTC.

This clone appeared a single time. CDR3 in amino acids: CASSSDSINTGELFF. CDR3 coding DNA: TGTGCCAGCAGCTCGGACAGCATAAACACCGGGGAGCTGTTTTTT. The chain couples TRBV7-9 to TRBJ2-2; possible D gene TRBD1, 6 bases. V lost 4 bases to trimming and J lost 2 bases, with 11 bases between them. This CDR3 region has 15 residues. Looked up from germline, CDR1 is SEHNR and CDR2 is FQNEAQ (reference sequence).

The chain joins TRBV4-2 to TRBJ1-2; D remains unclear. This CDR3 spans 15 amino acids. Trimming pared 0 bases from V and 8 bases from J, leaving 16 bases between. Germline CDR1 LGHNA, CDR2 YNFKEQ. For the CDR3, the DNA is TGTGCCAGCAGCCAAGATTTACTCCGAGTCAGCGGCTACACCTTC. The encoded protein is CASSQDLLRVSGYTF.

The chain links TRBV13 to TRBJ1-2; 9 bases align to TRBD1. With V trimmed by 7 bases and J by 8 bases, 14 bases remained unmatched. The V gene's germline CDR1 is PRHDT and CDR2 FYEKMQ (reference sequence). CDR3 length: 15 residues. The CDR3 spells CASTPGTGSRYGYTF. CDR3 coding DNA: TGTGCCAGCACCCCCGGGACAGGGAGTCGGTACGGCTACACCTTC. Filled out from reference TRBV13 and TRBJ1-2, the complete variable domain reads AAGVIQSPRHLIKEKRETATLKCYPIPRHDTVYWYQQGPGQDPQFLISFYEKMQSDKGSIPDRFSAQQFSDYHSELNMSSLELGDSALYFCASTPGTGSRYGYTFGSGTRLTVV.

This clone was seen only a few times. V and J are TRBV27 and TRBJ2-3; TRBD2 matches at 12 bases. The CDR3 extends over 17 amino acids. V was clipped by 4 bases and J by 0 bases; unmatched bases: 5. Germline V CDR1 and CDR2: MNHEY, SMNVEV (reference sequence). DNA for the CDR3: TGTGCCAGCAGTTCCGGACTAGCGGGATCTAGCACAGATACGCAGTATTTT. Residues: CASSSGLAGSSTDTQYF.

Only one count was recorded for this clone. The rearrangement uses TRBV14 and TRBJ2-7, with TRBD2 matching 12 bases. Germline values: CDR1 SGHDN, CDR2 FVKESK. The CDR3 is made up of 16 amino acids. Trimming at V came to 3 bases and at J to 5 bases, leaving 8 bases not matched to a gene. The CDR3: CASSHLLAGGGNEQYF. For the CDR3, the DNA is TGTGCCAGCAGCCACTTACTAGCGGGAGGAGGAAACGAGCAGTACTTC.

V usage is TRBV18 and J usage is TRBJ2-7; 7 nucleotides line up with TRBD1. V was clipped by 3 bases and J by 5 bases; unmatched bases: 4. The germline gives CDR1 KGHSH, CDR2 LQKENI. The CDR3 is 13 amino acids. CDR3 nucleotide sequence: TGTGCCAGCTCACCGCCGACAGGGAACGAGCAGTACTTC. Its translation: CASSPPTGNEQYF.

This chain links TRBV6-5 with TRBJ1-1, with 9 positions matching TRBD1. With 6 bases clipped from V and 3 bases from J, the junction kept 5 bases outside the gene matches. In germline, CDR1 is MNHEY, CDR2 SVGAGI. This CDR3 spans 14 amino acids. The CDR3 region is CASSRGQGDTEAFF. The CDR3 DNA reads TGTGCCAGCAGCCGGGGACAGGGAGACACTGAAGCTTTCTTT.

This clone was seen only a few times. The rearrangement uses TRBV9 and TRBJ2-7; D unresolved. The CDR3 is made up of 14 amino acids. Germline V lookup: CDR1 SGDLS, CDR2 YYNGEE. V lost 0 bases, J lost 0 bases, and 7 bases lay in between. CDR3 sequence: CASSVGGSSYEQYF. In DNA, the CDR3 is TGTGCCAGCAGCGTAGGAGGCAGCTCCTACGAGCAGTACTTC.

This rearrangement joins TRBV25-1 to TRBJ1-1, with TRBD1 matching 10 bases. Germline V lookup: CDR1 MGHDK, CDR2 SYGVNS. Germline trimming cut 7 bases from V and 6 bases from J; bases unmatched to any gene: 11. This CDR3 has 15 residues. In DNA form, the CDR3 reads TGTGCCAGCACCACTTACCGGGACAGGGGTCCTGAAGCTTTCTTT. Its translation is CASTTYRDRGPEAFF.

This clone was seen more than once but under ten times. V gene TRBV9 combines with J gene TRBJ1-1; D gene ambiguous. Trimming took 0 bases from V and 3 from J, leaving 9 bases between them. CDR1 is SGDLS and CDR2 is YYNGEE in the germline V gene. The CDR3 is 14 residues long. The CDR3, as DNA: TGTGCCAGCAGCGTAGATGGGAGACACACTGAAGCTTTCTTT. Translating gives CASSVDGRHTEAFF.

This clone showed up just once. The V and J genes are TRBV2 and TRBJ2-1; 9 bases are shared with TRBD2. The CDR3 extends over 16 amino acids. V trimming: 5 bases; J trimming: 7 bases; junction bases outside the gene matches: 12. Germline CDR1 SNHLY, CDR2 FYNNEI. DNA for the CDR3: TGTGCCAGCAGTATTCGCTTAGCGGGAGCCAAAAATGAGCAGTTCTTC. It yields the protein CASSIRLAGAKNEQFF.

V gene TRBV21-1 combines with J gene TRBJ2-5; the table's D call, TRBD2, has no DNA check behind it. TRBV21-1 is assigned pseudogene status. CDR3 length equals 16 residues. The CDR3 region is CASSKSCFGGVETQYF. The CDR3 DNA is TGTGCCAGCAGCAAATCTTGTTTTGGAGGGGTCGAGACCCAGTACTTC.

J is TRBJ2-7 and V is TRBV6-1; D is unresolved. The V end lost 2 bases, the J end lost 3 bases, and 11 bases lay between the germline ends. The CDR3 sequence is 14 residues long. Germline values: CDR1 MNHNS, CDR2 SASEGT. The CDR3 region has the DNA TGTGCCAGCAGTGAATTTGGCGGAAACTACGAGCAGTACTTC. Translating gives CASSEFGGNYEQYF.

The gene calls are TRBV27 and TRBJ2-5; 7 nucleotides agree with TRBD1. CDR1 and CDR2 (germline): MNHEY, SMNVEV (reference sequence). This CDR3 region has 18 residues. J lost 1 base, V lost 3 bases, and 14 bases had no gene match. CDR3 coding DNA: TGTGCCAGCAGTTTCGCCCGCTTCGACAGGGAAACCCAAGAGACCCAGTACTTC. This gives the protein CASSFARFDRETQETQYF.

The chain links TRBV30 to TRBJ2-7, with 10 bases identical to TRBD2. Losses at the gene ends were 5 bases for V and 4 bases for J; bases not matched to a gene: 5. Germline CDR1 is GTSNPN and CDR2 is SVGIG (reference sequence). The CDR3 is made up of 13 amino acids. CDR3 sequence: CAWRSGRNYEQYF. The CDR3 DNA follows: TGTGCCTGGCGTAGCGGGAGGAATTACGAGCAGTACTTC.

The chain joins TRBV30 to TRBJ1-2; weak D call: TRBD1 (6 bases). V lost 0 bases and J 0 bases, leaving 14 bases between the germline ends. This CDR3 comprises 16 residues. Germline V gene data show CDR1 as GTSNPN and CDR2 as SVGIG (reference sequence). CDR3 region: CAWSVRARGANYGYTF. The CDR3 nucleotides are TGTGCCTGGAGTGTACGGGCCAGGGGAGCTAACTATGGCTACACCTTC.

This clone was detected many times. Distinct nucleotide sequences in the sample also encode this CDR3. This chain connects TRBV18 to TRBJ2-5; D is undetermined. The CDR3 loop spans 11 amino acids. The germline V gene has CDR1 KGHSH and CDR2 LQKENI. Trimming removed 1 base at V and 3 bases at J, with 0 bases between. The CDR3 coding sequence is TGTGCCAGCTCACCACAAGAGACCCAGTACTTC. This encodes CASSPQETQYF.

The rearrangement joins TRBV7-2 to TRBJ2-5, with TRBD2 matching 7 bases. Per germline, CDR1 SGHTA and CDR2 FQGNSA. J gave up 3 bases and V 8 bases, and 9 bases lay outside the gene matches. The CDR3 spans 14 residues. CDR3 sequence (DNA): TGTGCCAGCGGGGTAGCGGGCAAAGAAGAGACCCAGTACTTC. Translating it yields CASGVAGKEETQYF.

The V and J genes are TRBV23-1 and TRBJ2-3; 10 bases fit TRBD2. TRBV23-1 is reported as an ORF; its role is uncertain. The CDR3 covers 17 residues. J lost 4 bases, V lost 7 bases, and 14 bases had no gene match. The CDR3 region is CASTTTSSGRAADTQYF. The CDR3 region has the DNA TGCGCCAGCACCACCACTTCAAGCGGGAGGGCCGCAGATACGCAGTATTTT.